This T cell receptor beta chain stems from a study of T cells in Graves' hyperthyroidism and ophthalmopathy. Study-wide context: Peripheral blood was secured at the point of initial diagnosis, before any treatment. Study conclusions and caveats: Blood also contained most expanded thyroid clonotypes above 0.001.

The CDR3 is 14 residues long. Germline V gene sequence: CDR1 MGHRA, CDR2 YSYEKL. The trim removed 10 bases at V and 10 bases at J, leaving 11 bases unmatched. Patients were excluded for uncontrolled infection, other autoimmune disease, pregnancy or lactation. The diagnostic basis comprised clinical symptoms, serum thyroxine and TRAb, thyroid ultrasound and orbital computed tomography. This clonotype was seen more than once but under ten times. Its antigen remains unidentified. The investigators amplified TCR beta CDR3 regions from RNA transcripts. Carried out on the TCR CDR3, a first-round RT-PCR used the HTBI primer set. TCRdb re-called the multiplex PCR reads with MiXCR, one entry per CDR3 protein. The sample carries about 560,000 distinct CDR3 sequences, roughly a sixth recorded once.

The chain carries TRBV4-1 and TRBJ2-1; 12 bases agree with TRBD2. Sequencing was performed on blood. This TCR was sampled from a woman under 30 with Graves' hyperthyroidism. CDR3 loop: CATSASGRAREQFF. The CDR3 DNA sequence: TGCGCCACTTCAGCTAGCGGGAGGGCGCGGGAGCAGTTCTTC.